The rows below give T cell receptor beta chains drawn from one sample of a study of shared clonotypes between healthy human individuals. TCRdb keeps only in-frame clones here, not all; method: immunoSEQ multiplex PCR. The sample comprises 2 million to 2.5 million clones, 90% to 95% of which are singletons, and 1.7% rests with the top ten. The sequenced sample consisted of naive CD8+ T cells from PBMCs. The receptors were sampled from a man younger than 30 in good health. Some clones in this sample may be carry-over from other donors' samples. CDR3s leave out the opening cysteine and the closing phenylalanine or tryptophan.

v_gene: TRBV7-9
j_gene: TRBJ1-4
CDR3aa: ASSSTRQGLATNEKLF

v_gene: TRBV9
j_gene: TRBJ2-7
CDR3aa: ASSEGQWSSYEQY

v_gene: TRBV10-3
j_gene: TRBJ2-1
CDR3aa: AISETGTSRGSEQF

v_gene: TRBV10-2
j_gene: TRBJ2-7
CDR3aa: ASSESGGTEQY

v_gene: TRBV2
j_gene: TRBJ2-2
CDR3aa: ASRPRLAGGAGDTGELF

v_gene: TRBV9
j_gene: TRBJ2-2
CDR3aa: ASSGGPGGLDPRLF

v_gene: TRBV4-3
j_gene: TRBJ1-2
CDR3aa: ASSHQKGSWGPT

v_gene: TRBV2
j_gene: TRBJ1-5
CDR3aa: ASSSTPTGKSGEHQPQH

v_gene: TRBV4-2
j_gene: TRBJ2-7
CDR3aa: ASSQPRTGDEQY

v_gene: TRBV19
j_gene: TRBJ1-1
CDR3aa: ASSIDPRGSNTEAF

v_gene: TRBV28
j_gene: TRBJ2-7
CDR3aa: ASSSNSDSPYEQY

v_gene: TRBV9
j_gene: TRBJ2-1
CDR3aa: ASSVGGLASSSYNEQF

v_gene: TRBV2
j_gene: TRBJ1-1
CDR3aa: AKSGADGTEAF

v_gene: TRBV7-3
j_gene: TRBJ2-7
CDR3aa: ASSSRGPGNEQY

v_gene: TRBV9
j_gene: TRBJ2-6
CDR3aa: ASSGGRTASGANVLT

v_gene: TRBV11-2
j_gene: TRBJ1-3
CDR3aa: ASSPWTGNTIY

v_gene: TRBV5-4
j_gene: TRBJ2-3
CDR3aa: ASSSGTGLEGDTQY

v_gene: TRBV28
j_gene: TRBJ2-7
CDR3aa: ASSHSTGIGTYEQY

v_gene: TRBV6-5
j_gene: TRBJ1-1
CDR3aa: ASSYSRSLEAF

v_gene: TRBV2
j_gene: TRBJ1-1
CDR3aa: ASSEARSSAF

v_gene: TRBV7-3
j_gene: TRBJ2-1
CDR3aa: ASRGGDGAYNEQF

v_gene: TRBV6-5
j_gene: TRBJ1-2
CDR3aa: ASSYSGTGIWYGYT

v_gene: TRBV9
j_gene: TRBJ1-2
CDR3aa: ASSVGFLDGYT

v_gene: TRBV30
j_gene: TRBJ2-1
CDR3aa: AWRRTGASYNEQF

v_gene: TRBV30
j_gene: NA
CDR3aa: AWRSAYEQY

v_gene: TRBV5-1
j_gene: TRBJ2-7
CDR3aa: ASSLDRGLGEQY

v_gene: TRBV19
j_gene: TRBJ1-2
CDR3aa: ASSHRVRYGYT